This is a list of T cell receptor beta chains from one sample in a study of Ad26.COV2.S vaccination and SARS-CoV-2 variants. Method: immunoSEQ multiplex PCR; TCRdb's copy keeps in-frame clones and lacks some. The data contain about 370,000 clones, about 88% of them singletons. The source was peripheral blood, collected in a trial of Ad26.COV2.S vaccine versus placebo. All receptors come from a person between 18 and 60 years old who received the Ad26.COV2.S COVID-19 vaccine or a placebo. Both conserved end residues are trimmed from each CDR3.

j_gene: TRBJ2-2
v_gene: TRBV19
CDR3aa: ASSIVTTNTGELF

j_gene: TRBJ2-2
v_gene: TRBV6-5
CDR3aa: ASIGLGNTGELF

j_gene: TRBJ1-1
v_gene: TRBV2
CDR3aa: ASSGQGLLTEAF

j_gene: TRBJ2-7
v_gene: TRBV5-4
CDR3aa: ASSPGRGTRSYEQY

j_gene: TRBJ1-2
v_gene: TRBV28
CDR3aa: ASSLHGADYGYT

j_gene: TRBJ1-1
v_gene: TRBV5-4
CDR3aa: ASSTTGNTEAF

j_gene: TRBJ2-1
v_gene: TRBV30
CDR3aa: AWSWEGIKYNEQF

j_gene: TRBJ2-7
v_gene: TRBV4-1
CDR3aa: ASSQAPSGRLYEQY

j_gene: TRBJ2-7
v_gene: TRBV5-4
CDR3aa: ASSSRTSGSYEQY

j_gene: TRBJ2-2
v_gene: TRBV5-1
CDR3aa: ASSLVGGGRAVGELF

j_gene: TRBJ1-1
v_gene: TRBV3-1/TRBV3-2
CDR3aa: ASSWGGGNTEAF

j_gene: TRBJ2-1
v_gene: TRBV28
CDR3aa: ASRTVGEQF

j_gene: TRBJ2-5
v_gene: TRBV7-2
CDR3aa: ASSATIYQETQY

j_gene: TRBJ2-1
v_gene: TRBV4-2
CDR3aa: ASSQLFSSYNEQF

j_gene: TRBJ2-1
v_gene: TRBV25-1
CDR3aa: ASRRTVYNEQF

j_gene: TRBJ1-1
v_gene: TRBV5-6
CDR3aa: ASSLFWAGPSGTEAF

j_gene: TRBJ1-5
v_gene: TRBV30
CDR3aa: AWSVGVNQPQH

j_gene: TRBJ2-2
v_gene: TRBV4-2
CDR3aa: ASSKGSGELF

j_gene: TRBJ1-1
v_gene: TRBV2
CDR3aa: ASNGDRGGGTEAF

j_gene: TRBJ2-7
v_gene: TRBV7-8
CDR3aa: ASSLGRTYEQY

j_gene: TRBJ2-1
v_gene: TRBV4-1
CDR3aa: ASSHNHRGYSSYNEQF

j_gene: TRBJ2-5
v_gene: TRBV7-9
CDR3aa: ASSLSYIAGGRAQETQY

j_gene: TRBJ1-4
v_gene: TRBV18
CDR3aa: ASSPPGQRNEKLF

j_gene: TRBJ1-1
v_gene: TRBV29-1
CDR3aa: SVDYGLNTEAF